Listed below are T cell receptor beta chains from one sample, sequenced in a study of shared clonotypes between healthy human individuals. TCRdb's table, derived via immunoSEQ multiplex PCR, lists solely in-frame clones and lacks some. The table shows millions of clones, with approximately 94% occurring only once. Material: naive CD8+ T cells from PBMCs. These receptors were taken from a man younger than 30 in good health. Some clones in this sample may be carry-over from other donors' samples. CDR3s include the opening cysteine and the closing phenylalanine or tryptophan. A D gene is named only where the DNA matches it firmly.

j_call d_call v_call cdr3_aa
TRBJ2-7 - TRBV7-6 CASSLASGSEQYF
TRBJ2-5 - TRBV19 CASSIVAQKETQYF
TRBJ2-5 - TRBV5-6 CASSLDRSQETQYF
TRBJ1-1 - TRBV6-1 CASSTRQDNTEAFF
TRBJ2-7 - TRBV7-8 CASSLRRNYEQYF
TRBJ2-1 - TRBV5-6 CASIEGTGSYNEQFF
TRBJ2-5 TRBD1 TRBV9 CASSADREETQYF
TRBJ1-5 - TRBV19 CASKRSDMISNQPQHF
TRBJ2-5 - TRBV5-4 CASSFRQGVGETQYF
TRBJ1-1 - TRBV30 CAWSVDSNTEAFF
TRBJ1-4 TRBD1 TRBV7-9 CASSSRQGLSSGEKLFF
TRBJ1-2 - TRBV12-5 CPLAPLNYGYTF
TRBJ1-2 - TRBV6-5 CASTPDRSTFYGYTF
TRBJ1-4 - TRBV7-9 CASSSNRVANEKLFF
TRBJ2-3 TRBD2 TRBV29-1 CSATPQWVTSGKVADTQYF
TRBJ2-7 TRBD2 TRBV7-2 CASSLVFGEREEVDEQYF
TRBJ1-1 - TRBV19 CASSMSGNTEAFF
TRBJ2-2 - TRBV2 CASRAGTSNTGELFF
TRBJ1-3 - TRBV9 CASSPYASLGNTIYF
TRBJ2-5 TRBD2 TRBV7-2 CASSLAYSTVTSGLQETQYF
TRBJ2-1 - TRBV19 CASSVTDYYNEQFF
TRBJ2-2 - TRBV19 CASGAPGELFF
TRBJ2-1 TRBD2 TRBV28 CASAGLAGYNEQFF
TRBJ2-1 TRBD2 TRBV9 CASSDRTSEGEQFF
TRBJ2-7 - TRBV28 CASSFPRYEQYF
TRBJ1-2 - TRBV28 CASSLTDPVVDGYTF
TRBJ1-5 - TRBV28 CASSSPPYRQDNQPQHF
TRBJ2-1 TRBD2 TRBV29-1 CSVVGTSGSPYNEQFF
TRBJ1-6 - TRBV7-3 CASSLTARGSPLHF
TRBJ2-3 - TRBV15 CATARGPSTDTQYF
TRBJ2-7 TRBD2 TRBV5-5 CASSGTSGIRYEQYF
TRBJ2-7 - TRBV28 CASSAPGGSYEQYF
TRBJ2-2 TRBD2 TRBV9 CASSLGGLAEVRGTGELFF
TRBJ2-7 TRBD1 TRBV6-1 CASRTGMAYEQYF
TRBJ2-1 - TRBV27 CATGPQTGIYNEQFF